The 8 T cell receptor beta chains below come from one sample, sequenced in a study of OX40 agonist ivuxolimab in advanced cancers. Sequencing was performed with immunoSEQ multiplex PCR; in TCRdb, only in-frame clones are kept and a portion is missing. The sample gives tens of thousands of clones, around 84% of which show up once; about 2.4% is in the top ten. Sequenced material: CD4+ or CD8+ T cells sorted from blood, taken in a trial of the OX40 agonist ivuxolimab. The receptors shown here come from an adult with an advanced solid tumor such as melanoma, head and neck, liver or kidney cancer.

The chain joins TRBV11-1 to TRBJ1-1; no definite D call. Looked up from germline, CDR1 is SGHAT and CDR2 is FQDESV (reference sequence). The CDR3 is made up of 14 amino acids. Deletions cut 2 bases from V and 0 bases from J, with 7 bases between. The CDR3 bases are TGTGCCAGCAGCTTAAACCACCTGAACACTGAAGCTTTCTTT. Protein sequence: CASSLNHLNTEAFF.

The table lists this clone with a few counts. The chain couples TRBV9 to TRBJ1-1, with D uncertain. Trimming removed 4 bases at V and 2 bases at J, with 9 bases between. This CDR3 has 13 residues. The germline gives CDR1 SGDLS, CDR2 YYNGEE. CDR3 DNA: TGTGCCAGCAGCAAAGGGCTTAACACTGAAGCTTTCTTT. Encoded protein: CASSKGLNTEAFF.

This sequence joins TRBV5-4 and TRBJ2-7; TRBD1 matches at 8 bases. The CDR3 consists of 15 residues. Per the germline V gene, CDR1 is SGHNT and CDR2 is YYREEE (reference sequence). Trimming at V came to 4 bases and at J to 4 bases, leaving 10 bases not matched to a gene. As DNA, the CDR3 is TGTGCCAGCAGCGTGGACAGGGAGCGCAGTTACGAGCAGTACTTC. Amino acid sequence: CASSVDRERSYEQYF.

Regarding this clone: One end of the junction is discordant with germline, which a read error may explain. The sample has other DNA sequences that encode this CDR3 too. The chain uses TRBV7-2 and TRBJ1-1; no clear D gene. There are 15 residues in the CDR3. Germline values: CDR1 SGHTA, CDR2 FQGNSA. The CDR3 loop reads CASSLYHTLNTEAFF. The DNA of the CDR3 is TGCGCCAGCAGCTTATATCACACCTTGAACACTGAAGCTTTCTTT.

The chain recombines TRBV6-6 with TRBJ2-5; weak D call: TRBD1 (5 bases). TRBJ2-7 matches the DNA end more closely, so the J call is doubtful. The CDR3 is 12 amino acids. The V gene's germline CDR1 is MNHNY and CDR2 SVGAGI (reference sequence). The CDR3 loop reads CASRDISYEQYF. The CDR3 DNA reads as TGTGCCAGCAGGGACATCTCCTACGAGCAGTACTTC.

This clone was detected only a few times. The chain uses TRBV4-2 and TRBJ2-4; 14 nucleotides agree with TRBD2. The ends lost 4 bases at V and 1 base at J; junction bases unmatched: 12. This CDR3 comprises 20 residues. In germline, CDR1 is LGHNA, CDR2 YNFKEQ. The CDR3 reads CASSLTGTSGRGRAKNIQYF. The CDR3 coding sequence is TGTGCCAGCAGCCTAACCGGGACTAGCGGGAGAGGTCGGGCCAAAAACATTCAGTACTTC.

This clone was seen once. This chain uses TRBV4-3 with TRBJ2-5, with TRBD2 as a possible D gene (6 bases). Trimming removed 3 bases at V and 7 bases at J, with 15 bases between. CDR1 is LGHNA, CDR2 YSLEER, per germline. This CDR3 has 14 residues. CDR3 sequence: CASSQGRSDGTQYF. The CDR3 DNA reads as TGCGCCAGCAGCCAGGGGAGGAGCGACGGGACCCAGTACTTC.

V gene TRBV18 combines with J gene TRBJ1-2; perhaps TRBD1 as D (6 bases). Trimming took 3 bases from V and 6 from J, leaving 17 bases between them. There are 15 residues in the CDR3. Germline CDR1 is KGHSH and CDR2 is LQKENI. CDR3 amino acids: CASSPPGQSRHGYTF. The CDR3, as DNA: TGTGCCAGCTCACCCCCCGGACAGTCCCGCCATGGCTACACCTTC. Looking up the rest from reference TRBV18 and TRBJ1-2 gives the full variable domain: NAGVMQNPRHLVRRRGQEARLRCSPMKGHSHVYWYRQLPEEGLKFMVYLQKENIIDESGMPKERFSAEFPKEGPSILRIQQVVRGDSAAYFCASSPPGQSRHGYTFGSGTRLTVV.